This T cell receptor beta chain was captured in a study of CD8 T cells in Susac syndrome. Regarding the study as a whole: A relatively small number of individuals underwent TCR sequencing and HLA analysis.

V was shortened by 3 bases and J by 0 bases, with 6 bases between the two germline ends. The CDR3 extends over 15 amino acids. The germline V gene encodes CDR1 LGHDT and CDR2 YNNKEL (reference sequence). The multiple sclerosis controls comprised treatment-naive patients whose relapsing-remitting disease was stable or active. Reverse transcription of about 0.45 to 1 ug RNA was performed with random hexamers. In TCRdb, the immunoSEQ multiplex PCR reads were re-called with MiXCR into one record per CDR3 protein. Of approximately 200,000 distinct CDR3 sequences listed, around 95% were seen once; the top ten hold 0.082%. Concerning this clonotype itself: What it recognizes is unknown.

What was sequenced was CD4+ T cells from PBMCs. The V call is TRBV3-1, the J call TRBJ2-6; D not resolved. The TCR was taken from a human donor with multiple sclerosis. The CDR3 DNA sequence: TGTGCCAGCAGCCAGCTCTACTCTGGGGCCAACGTCCTGACTTTC. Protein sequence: CASSQLYSGANVLTF.